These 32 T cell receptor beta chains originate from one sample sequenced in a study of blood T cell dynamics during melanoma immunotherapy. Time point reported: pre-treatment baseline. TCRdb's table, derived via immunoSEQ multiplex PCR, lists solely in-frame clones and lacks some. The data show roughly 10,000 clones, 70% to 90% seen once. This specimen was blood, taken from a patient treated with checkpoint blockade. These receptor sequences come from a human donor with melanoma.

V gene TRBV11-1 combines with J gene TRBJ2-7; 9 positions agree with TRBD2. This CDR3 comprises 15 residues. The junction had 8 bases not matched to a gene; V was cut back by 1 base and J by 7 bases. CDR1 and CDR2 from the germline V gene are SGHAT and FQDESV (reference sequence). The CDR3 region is CASSLVGLATGEQYF. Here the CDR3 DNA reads TGTGCCAGCAGCTTAGTTGGACTAGCGACGGGGGAGCAGTACTTC.

In DNA form, the CDR3 reads TGTGCCAGCAGTCCCGGGTCTGGGTCCTACGAGCAGTACTTC. Translated: CASSPGSGSYEQYF. The chain carries TRBV6-5 and TRBJ2-7; no reliable D call. Germline CDR1 reads MNHEY; CDR2 reads SVGAGI. The germline V and J ends were trimmed by 5 bases and 1 base, with 12 bases remaining between them. The CDR3 is 14 residues long.

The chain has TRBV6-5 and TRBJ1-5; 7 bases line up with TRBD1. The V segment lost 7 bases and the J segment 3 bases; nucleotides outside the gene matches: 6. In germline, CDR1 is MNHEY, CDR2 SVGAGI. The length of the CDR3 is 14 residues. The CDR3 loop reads CASNSGTVNQPQHF. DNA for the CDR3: TGTGCCAGCAATTCCGGGACAGTCAATCAGCCCCAGCATTTT.

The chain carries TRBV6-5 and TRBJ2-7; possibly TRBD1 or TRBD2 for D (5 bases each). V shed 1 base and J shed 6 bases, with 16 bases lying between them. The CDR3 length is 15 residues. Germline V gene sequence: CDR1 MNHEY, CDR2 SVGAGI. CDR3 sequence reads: CASSYYPGRGLEQYF. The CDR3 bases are TGTGCCAGCAGTTACTATCCGGGACGGGGCCTCGAGCAGTACTTC.

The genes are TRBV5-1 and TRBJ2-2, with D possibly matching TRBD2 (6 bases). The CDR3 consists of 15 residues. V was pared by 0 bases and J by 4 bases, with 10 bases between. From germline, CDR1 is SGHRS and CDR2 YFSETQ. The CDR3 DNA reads TGCGCCAGCAGCTTGGAGGGACTCGTCACCGGGGAGCTGTTTTTT. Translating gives CASSLEGLVTGELFF.

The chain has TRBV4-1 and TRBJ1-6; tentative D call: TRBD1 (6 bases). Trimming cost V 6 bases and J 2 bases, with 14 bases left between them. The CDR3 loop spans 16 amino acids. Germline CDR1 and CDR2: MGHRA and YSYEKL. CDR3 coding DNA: TGCGCCAGCAGACAGGGCCAGGGAACCTATAATTCACCCCTCCACTTT. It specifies CASRQGQGTYNSPLHF.

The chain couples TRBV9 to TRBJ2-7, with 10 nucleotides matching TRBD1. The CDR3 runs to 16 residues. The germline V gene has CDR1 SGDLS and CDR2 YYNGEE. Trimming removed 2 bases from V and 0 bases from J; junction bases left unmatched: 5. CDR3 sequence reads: CASSVGTGASSYEQYF. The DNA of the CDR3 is TGTGCCAGCAGCGTTGGGACAGGGGCCAGCTCCTACGAGCAGTACTTC.

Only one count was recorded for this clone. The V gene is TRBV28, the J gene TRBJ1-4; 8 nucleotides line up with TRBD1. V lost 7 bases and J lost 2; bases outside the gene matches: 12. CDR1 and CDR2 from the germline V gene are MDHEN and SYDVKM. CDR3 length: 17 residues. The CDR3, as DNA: TGTGCCAGCACCAAGACAGGGGTCAGGACCACTAATGAAAAACTGTTTTTT. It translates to CASTKTGVRTTNEKLFF.

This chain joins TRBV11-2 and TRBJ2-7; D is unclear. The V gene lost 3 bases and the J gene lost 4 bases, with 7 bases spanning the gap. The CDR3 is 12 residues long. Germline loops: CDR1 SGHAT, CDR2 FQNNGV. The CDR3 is CASSFTLYEQYF. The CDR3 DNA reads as TGTGCCAGCAGCTTCACTCTATACGAGCAGTACTTC.

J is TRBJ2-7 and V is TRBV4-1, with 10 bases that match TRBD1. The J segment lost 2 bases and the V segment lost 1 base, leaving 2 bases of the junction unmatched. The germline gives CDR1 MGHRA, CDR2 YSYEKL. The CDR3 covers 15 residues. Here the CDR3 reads CASSQGTGGTYEQYF. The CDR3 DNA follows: TGCGCCAGCAGCCAAGGGACAGGGGGTACCTACGAGCAGTACTTC.

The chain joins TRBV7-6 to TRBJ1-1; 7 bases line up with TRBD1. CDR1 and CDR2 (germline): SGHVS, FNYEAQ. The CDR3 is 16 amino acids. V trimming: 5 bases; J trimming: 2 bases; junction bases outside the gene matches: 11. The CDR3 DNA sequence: TGTGCCAGCAGCGTCGGGCGTACAGGGGTTAACACTGAAGCTTTCTTT. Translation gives CASSVGRTGVNTEAFF.

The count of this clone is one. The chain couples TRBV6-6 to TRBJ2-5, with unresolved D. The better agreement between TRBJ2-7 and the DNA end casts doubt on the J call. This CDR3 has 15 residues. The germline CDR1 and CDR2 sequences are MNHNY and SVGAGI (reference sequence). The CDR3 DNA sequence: TGTGCCAGCAGTTACGGTCAGGAAGGATCGTACGAGCAGTACTTC. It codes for CASSYGQEGSYEQYF.

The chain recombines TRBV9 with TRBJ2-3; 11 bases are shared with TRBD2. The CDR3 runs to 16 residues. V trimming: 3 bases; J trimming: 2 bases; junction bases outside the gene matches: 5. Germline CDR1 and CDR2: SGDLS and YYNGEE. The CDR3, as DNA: TGTGCCAGCAGCGCGGGGACTAGCGGATTCACAGATACGCAGTATTTT. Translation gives CASSAGTSGFTDTQYF.

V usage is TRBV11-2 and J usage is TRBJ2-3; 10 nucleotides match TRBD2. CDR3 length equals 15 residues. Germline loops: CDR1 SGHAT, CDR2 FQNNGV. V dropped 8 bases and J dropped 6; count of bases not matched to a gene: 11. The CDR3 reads CASRLGLAGADTQYF. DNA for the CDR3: TGTGCCAGCCGACTTGGGCTAGCGGGGGCGGATACGCAGTATTTT.

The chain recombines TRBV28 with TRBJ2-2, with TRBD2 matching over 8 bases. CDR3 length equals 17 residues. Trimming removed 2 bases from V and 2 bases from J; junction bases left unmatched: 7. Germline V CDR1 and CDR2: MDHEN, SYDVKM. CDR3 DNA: TGTGCCAGCAGTTTACCAGCGGGGGCCGCCAACACCGGGGAGCTGTTTTTT. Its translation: CASSLPAGAANTGELFF.

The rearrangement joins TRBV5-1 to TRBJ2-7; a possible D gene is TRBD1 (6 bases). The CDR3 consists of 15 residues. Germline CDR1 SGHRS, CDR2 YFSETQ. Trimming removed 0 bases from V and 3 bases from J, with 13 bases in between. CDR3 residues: CASSLGHRDIYEQYF. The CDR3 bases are TGCGCCAGCAGCTTGGGGCACAGGGACATCTACGAGCAGTACTTC.

This CDR3 is CASSSDIAGRYEQYF. The CDR3 DNA sequence: TGTGCCAGCAGCTCAGACATAGCGGGGAGGTACGAGCAGTACTTC. The chain recombines TRBV11-2 with TRBJ2-7, with 8 bases fitting TRBD2. Per germline, CDR1 SGHAT and CDR2 FQNNGV. There are 15 residues in the CDR3. The V and J ends lost 4 bases and 4 bases, in that order; junction bases with no gene match: 9.

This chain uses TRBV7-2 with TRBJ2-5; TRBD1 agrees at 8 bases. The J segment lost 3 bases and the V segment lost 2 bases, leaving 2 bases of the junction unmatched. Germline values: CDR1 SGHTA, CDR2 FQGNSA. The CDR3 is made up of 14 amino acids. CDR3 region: CASSLHRGEETQYF. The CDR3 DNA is TGTGCCAGCAGCTTACACAGGGGGGAAGAGACCCAGTACTTC.

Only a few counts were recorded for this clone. In DNA, the CDR3 is TGTGCCAGCAGCTTTTCTGCAGGGCAGACTGAAGCTTTCTTT. Translation gives CASSFSAGQTEAFF. The chain employs TRBV7-2 and TRBJ1-1, with a weak D call TRBD1 (5 bases). The CDR3 runs 14 residues. Germline V CDR1 and CDR2: SGHTA, FQGNSA. V was shortened by 3 bases and J by 5 bases, with 13 bases between the two germline ends.

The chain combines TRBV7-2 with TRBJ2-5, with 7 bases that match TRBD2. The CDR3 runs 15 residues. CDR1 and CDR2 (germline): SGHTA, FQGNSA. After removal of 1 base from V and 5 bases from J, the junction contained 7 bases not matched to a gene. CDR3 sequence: CASSLVELGGETQYF. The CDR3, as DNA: TGTGCCAGCAGCTTAGTAGAGTTGGGAGGGGAGACCCAGTACTTC.

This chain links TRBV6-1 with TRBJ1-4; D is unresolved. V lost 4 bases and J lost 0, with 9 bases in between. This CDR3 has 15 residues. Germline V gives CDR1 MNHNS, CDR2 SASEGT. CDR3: CASSAQSATNEKLFF. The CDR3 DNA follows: TGTGCCAGCAGTGCGCAGAGTGCAACTAATGAAAAACTGTTTTTT.

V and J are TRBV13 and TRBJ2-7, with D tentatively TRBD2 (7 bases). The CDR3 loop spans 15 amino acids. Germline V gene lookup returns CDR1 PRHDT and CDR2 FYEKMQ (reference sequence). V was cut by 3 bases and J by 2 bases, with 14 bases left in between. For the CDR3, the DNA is TGTGCCAGCAGCTTTGGGGGGGGCCGTGCCTACGAGCAGTACTTC. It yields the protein CASSFGGGRAYEQYF.

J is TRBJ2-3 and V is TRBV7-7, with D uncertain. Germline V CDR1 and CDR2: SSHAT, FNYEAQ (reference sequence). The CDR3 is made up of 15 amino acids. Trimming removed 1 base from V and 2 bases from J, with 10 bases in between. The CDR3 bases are TGTGCCAGCAGCTTAGGCCACACCCCCACAGATACGCAGTATTTT. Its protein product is CASSLGHTPTDTQYF.

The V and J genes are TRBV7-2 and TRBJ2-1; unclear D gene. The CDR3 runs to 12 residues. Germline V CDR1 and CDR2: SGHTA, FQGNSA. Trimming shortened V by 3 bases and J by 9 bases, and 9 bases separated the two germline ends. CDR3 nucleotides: TGTGCCAGCAGCTTCACCTGGGGTGAGCAGTTCTTC. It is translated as CASSFTWGEQFF. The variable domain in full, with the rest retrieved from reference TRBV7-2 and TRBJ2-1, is GAGVSQSPSNKVTEKGKDVELRCDPISGHTALYWYRQSLGQGLEFLIYFQGNSAPDKSGLPSDRFSAERTGGSVSTLTIQRTQQEDSAVYLCASSFTWGEQFFGPGTRLTVL.

The CDR3 spells CASSLVLTQETQYF. In nucleotides, the CDR3 is TGTGCCAGCAGCTTAGTTCTAACCCAAGAGACCCAGTACTTC. The chain joins TRBV7-3 to TRBJ2-5; D not resolved. The CDR3 sequence is 14 residues long. V was cut by 2 bases and J by 1 base, with 8 bases left in between. Germline loops: CDR1 SGHTA, CDR2 FQGTGA.

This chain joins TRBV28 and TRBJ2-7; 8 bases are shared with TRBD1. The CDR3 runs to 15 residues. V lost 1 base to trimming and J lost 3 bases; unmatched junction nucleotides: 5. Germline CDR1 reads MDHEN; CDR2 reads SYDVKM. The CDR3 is CASSLSWTGRYEQYF. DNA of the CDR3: TGTGCCAGCAGTTTATCATGGACAGGGCGCTACGAGCAGTACTTC.

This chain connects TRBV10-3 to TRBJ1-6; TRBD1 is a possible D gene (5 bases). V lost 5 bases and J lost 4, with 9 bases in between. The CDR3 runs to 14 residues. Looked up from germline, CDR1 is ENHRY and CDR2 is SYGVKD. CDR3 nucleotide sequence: TGTGCCATCAGTAAACAGGATTATAATTCACCCCTCCACTTT. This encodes CAISKQDYNSPLHF.

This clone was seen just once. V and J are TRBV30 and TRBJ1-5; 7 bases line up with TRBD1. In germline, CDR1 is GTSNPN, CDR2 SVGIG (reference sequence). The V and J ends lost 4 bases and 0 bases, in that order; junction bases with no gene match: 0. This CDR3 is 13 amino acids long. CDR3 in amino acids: CAWNRGSNQPQHF. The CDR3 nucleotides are TGTGCCTGGAACAGGGGTAGCAATCAGCCCCAGCATTTT.

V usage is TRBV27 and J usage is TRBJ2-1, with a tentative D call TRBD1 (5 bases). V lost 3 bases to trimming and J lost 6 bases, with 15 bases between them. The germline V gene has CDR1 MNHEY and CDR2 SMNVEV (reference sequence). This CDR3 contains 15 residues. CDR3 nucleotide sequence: TGTGCCAGCAGTTTCCTATTGGGGCAGGGCAATGAGCAGTTCTTC. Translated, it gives CASSFLLGQGNEQFF.

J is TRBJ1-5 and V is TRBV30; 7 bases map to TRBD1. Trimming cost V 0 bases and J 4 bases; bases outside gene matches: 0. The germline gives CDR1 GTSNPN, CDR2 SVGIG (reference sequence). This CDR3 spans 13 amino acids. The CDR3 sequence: CAWSVQGNQPQHF. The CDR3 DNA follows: TGTGCCTGGAGTGTACAGGGGAATCAGCCCCAGCATTTT.

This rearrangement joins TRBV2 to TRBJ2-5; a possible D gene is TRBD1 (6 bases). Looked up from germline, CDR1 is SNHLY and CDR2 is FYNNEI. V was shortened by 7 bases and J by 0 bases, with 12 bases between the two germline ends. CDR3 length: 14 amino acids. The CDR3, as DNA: TGTGCCAGCAAAAGAGGGGGTTACCAAGAGACCCAGTACTTC. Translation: CASKRGGYQETQYF.

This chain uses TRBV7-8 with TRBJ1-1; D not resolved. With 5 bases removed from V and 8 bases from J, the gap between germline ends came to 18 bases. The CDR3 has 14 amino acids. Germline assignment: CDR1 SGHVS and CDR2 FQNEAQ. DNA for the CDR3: TGTGCCAGCAGCCCGGGTTCTTTGGATTCGGAAGCTTTCTTT. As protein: CASSPGSLDSEAFF.